The next 17 T cell receptor beta chains were all read from a single sample in a study of a mutant IDH1 vaccine in newly diagnosed glioma. The time point was: week 5, during vaccination. All doses held 300 ug of mutant IDH1 20-mer peptide, with topical imiquimod. Their antigens remain unidentified. Profiled with immunoSEQ multiplex PCR; TCRdb holds only in-frame clones, not every one. The data contain under 70,000 clones, roughly 80% of them singletons. This specimen consisted of PBMCs, obtained from a glioma patient whose treatment included an IDH1 peptide vaccine. Source of these receptors: a woman aged 45-60 years with glioma.

V usage is TRBV7-9 and J usage is TRBJ2-7, with 8 positions matching TRBD1. The V gene's germline CDR1 is SEHNR and CDR2 FQNEAQ (reference sequence). Unmatched junction bases numbered 17, after V lost 7 bases and J lost 3 bases. The CDR3 covers 17 residues. The CDR3 region has the DNA TGTGCCAGCACCAAGGGTATTCCGGACAGGGTGAGCTACGAGCAGTACTTC. It yields the protein CASTKGIPDRVSYEQYF.

The chain couples TRBV5-4 to TRBJ1-1, with D unclear. CDR1 and CDR2 (germline): SGHNT, YYREEE (reference sequence). The V and J ends lost 3 bases and 5 bases respectively, with 5 bases between them. The CDR3 contains 11 residues. In nucleotides, the CDR3 is TGTGCCAGCAGCTCGCAGACTGAAGCTTTCTTT. This codes for CASSSQTEAFF.

Points on this clone: The junction departs from germline at one end; a sequencing error may be responsible. This chain uses TRBV30 with TRBJ2-2; D possibly uses TRBD1 or TRBD2 (5 bases each). The CDR3 runs 10 residues. Germline CDR1 and CDR2: GTSNPN and SVGIG (reference sequence). Here the CDR3 reads CAWGAGELLF. DNA for the CDR3: TGTGCCTGGGGGGCCGGGGAGCTGCTTTTT.

J is TRBJ1-6 and V is TRBV6-1; D is possibly TRBD1 (5 bases). Looked up from germline, CDR1 is MNHNS and CDR2 is SASEGT. CDR3 length: 15 amino acids. V was cut by 6 bases and J by 4 bases, with 13 bases left in between. The CDR3 spells CASSPGTVYNSPLHF. The CDR3 DNA follows: TGTGCCAGCAGCCCCGGGACGGTTTATAATTCACCCCTCCACTTT.

J is TRBJ1-3 and V is TRBV7-2; no reliable D call. This CDR3 contains 15 residues. CDR1 is SGHTA and CDR2 is FQGNSA in the germline V gene. The V gene lost 5 bases and the J gene lost 0 bases, with 11 bases spanning the gap. CDR3 protein: CASSLVRDSGNTIYF. The CDR3 coding sequence is TGTGCCAGCAGCCTCGTGCGGGACTCTGGAAACACCATATATTTT.

This rearrangement joins TRBV19 to TRBJ2-7; 7 bases are a match to TRBD1. V trimming: 3 bases; J trimming: 7 bases; junction bases outside the gene matches: 15. Germline lookup yields CDR1 LNHDA and CDR2 SQIVND (reference sequence). The CDR3 loop spans 16 amino acids. CDR3 DNA sequence: TGTGCCAGTAGTATTATGCGGACAGGCCTTCCTCGGGAGCAGTACTTC. Encoded protein: CASSIMRTGLPREQYF.

The chain couples TRBV30 to TRBJ2-7; D is perhaps TRBD2 (5 bases). Germline-derived CDR1 and CDR2 are GTSNPN and SVGIG (reference sequence). The CDR3 covers 15 residues. V was pared by 2 bases and J by 7 bases, with 21 bases between. CDR3 sequence: CAWSLGRGLGMEQYF. CDR3 bases: TGTGCCTGGAGTCTGGGCCGGGGATTAGGAATGGAGCAGTACTTC.

The rearrangement uses TRBV29-1 and TRBJ2-2, with TRBD1 identical over 8 bases. J was trimmed by 2 bases and V by 7 bases; bases with no gene match: 6. Germline V gene lookup returns CDR1 SQVTM and CDR2 ANQGSEA. This CDR3 comprises 14 residues. The CDR3 spells CSAETGANTGELFF. CDR3 coding DNA: TGCAGCGCCGAGACAGGGGCCAACACCGGGGAGCTGTTTTTT.

This rearrangement joins TRBV14 to TRBJ1-5; 9 bases fit TRBD1. Germline V gene sequence: CDR1 SGHDN, CDR2 FVKESK. There are 14 residues in the CDR3. V lost 5 bases to trimming and J lost 4 bases; unmatched junction nucleotides: 3. CDR3 in DNA: TGTGCCAGCAGCTACGGGACAGGGAATCAGCCCCAGCATTTT. Protein product: CASSYGTGNQPQHF.

This clone occurred once. Other DNA sequences from this sample encode an identical CDR3 as well. The J gene is TRBJ1-4, the V gene TRBV9; TRBD1 might be the D (5 bases). With 4 bases removed from V and 0 bases from J, the gap between germline ends came to 10 bases. CDR1 and CDR2 from the germline V gene are SGDLS and YYNGEE. The CDR3 sequence is 15 residues long. The CDR3 DNA follows: TGTGCCAGCAGCCCCCAGGGAGCAACTAATGAAAAACTGTTTTTT. Its protein product is CASSPQGATNEKLFF.

This rearrangement joins TRBV5-4 to TRBJ2-6, with D hard to call. The CDR3 runs to 17 residues. CDR1 and CDR2 from the germline V gene are SGHNT and YYREEE (reference sequence). V lost 7 bases to trimming and J lost 5 bases, with 22 bases between them. CDR3 loop: CASVTLVRQSRANVLTF. The CDR3 DNA reads as TGTGCCAGCGTTACACTCGTAAGACAAAGTCGGGCCAACGTCCTGACTTTC.

The genes are TRBV11-2 and TRBJ1-4; TRBD1 is a possible D gene (5 bases). This CDR3 region has 13 residues. Trimming removed 3 bases from V and 7 bases from J, with 9 bases in between. Germline assignment: CDR1 SGHAT and CDR2 FQNNGV. CDR3 amino acids: CASSFGRVEKLFF. The CDR3, as DNA: TGTGCCAGCAGCTTCGGCAGGGTTGAAAAACTGTTTTTT.

This chain connects TRBV27 to TRBJ1-4; D is unresolved. V lost 0 bases, J lost 8 bases, and 7 bases lay in between. CDR3 length: 13 residues. The germline V gene has CDR1 MNHEY and CDR2 SMNVEV (reference sequence). The CDR3 region has the DNA TGTGCCAGCAGTTTATCTGGGTTCGAAAAACTGTTTTTT. Its translation is CASSLSGFEKLFF.

The chain has TRBV7-2 and TRBJ1-4; D is undetermined. Germline V gives CDR1 SGHTA, CDR2 FQGNSA. The length of the CDR3 is 15 residues. The V end lost 4 bases, the J end lost 5 bases, and 14 bases lay between the germline ends. The CDR3 loop reads CASSYIPGGNEKLFF. The CDR3, as DNA: TGTGCCAGCAGCTACATCCCAGGAGGCAATGAAAAACTGTTTTTT.

This CDR3 reads CASSPPGRRELFF. In DNA, the CDR3 is TGTGCCAGCTCACCACCCGGACGGCGGGAGCTGTTTTTT. This chain links TRBV18 with TRBJ2-2, with no clear D. Trimming pared 0 bases from V and 9 bases from J, leaving 8 bases between. Germline V CDR1 and CDR2: KGHSH, LQKENI. This CDR3 spans 13 amino acids.

The rearrangement links TRBV11-3 to TRBJ1-3; the D is unclear. V was clipped by 2 bases and J by 0 bases, with 14 bases between them. CDR1 is SGHNT, CDR2 YENEEA, per germline. The CDR3 has 17 residues. The CDR3: CASSLFGSSVSGNTIYF. CDR3 nucleotide sequence: TGTGCCAGCAGCTTATTCGGCAGTTCTGTCTCTGGAAACACCATATATTTT.

In this sample, this clone turned up once. The chain is built from TRBV7-2 and TRBJ1-1, with a possible D match to TRBD1 (5 bases). Germline lookup yields CDR1 SGHTA and CDR2 FQGNSA. With 1 base removed from V and 3 bases from J, the gap between germline ends came to 9 bases. The CDR3 is 14 residues long. CDR3 residues: CASSLDGGDTEAFF. Here the CDR3 DNA reads TGTGCCAGCAGCTTAGACGGGGGGGACACTGAAGCTTTCTTT.